This entry lists 31 T cell receptor beta chains sequenced from one sample in a study of OX40 agonist ivuxolimab in advanced cancers. Some clones are missing from TCRdb's copy, which holds only in-frame ones; the method was immunoSEQ multiplex PCR. The table records about 52,000 clones, approximately 92% of them present only once. Source: CD4+ or CD8+ T cells sorted from blood, taken in a trial of the OX40 agonist ivuxolimab. The source of these receptors is an adult with an advanced solid tumor such as melanoma, head and neck, liver or kidney cancer.

The V gene is TRBV9, the J gene TRBJ2-3; 7 bases map to TRBD2. There are 15 residues in the CDR3. V lost 2 bases and J lost 6; bases outside the gene matches: 9. Germline CDR1 and CDR2: SGDLS and YYNGEE. In DNA form, the CDR3 reads TGTGCCAGCAGCGTTGGTGCGGGAGTGGAGGATACGCAGTATTTT. It yields the protein CASSVGAGVEDTQYF.

V is TRBV7-2 and J is TRBJ1-2; D might be TRBD1 (6 bases). V lost 5 bases, J lost 4 bases, and 11 bases lay in between. Per germline, CDR1 SGHTA and CDR2 FQGNSA. The CDR3 runs 13 residues. The CDR3 sequence is CASSLQGPYGYTF. In DNA, the CDR3 is TGTGCCAGCAGCCTTCAGGGGCCCTATGGCTACACCTTC. Based on the CDR3 plus reference TRBV7-2 and TRBJ1-2, the full variable domain is GAGVSQSPSNKVTEKGKDVELRCDPISGHTALYWYRQSLGQGLEFLIYFQGNSAPDKSGLPSDRFSAERTGGSVSTLTIQRTQQEDSAVYLCASSLQGPYGYTFGSGTRLTVV.

The chain carries TRBV11-2 and TRBJ1-1; D remains ambiguous. CDR1 is SGHAT and CDR2 is FQNNGV in the germline V gene. The CDR3 runs 11 residues. V lost 6 bases to trimming and J lost 11 bases, with 13 bases between them. The CDR3: CASRSGVHAFF. CDR3 nucleotides: TGTGCCAGCAGGTCAGGAGTGCATGCTTTCTTT. The variable domain in full, completed from reference TRBV11-2 and TRBJ1-1, reads EAGVAQSPRYKIIEKRQSVAFWCNPISGHATLYWYQQILGQGPKLLIQFQNNGVVDDSQLPKDRFSAERLKGVDSTLKIQPAKLEDSAVYLCASRSGVHAFFGQGTRLTVV.

The chain combines TRBV5-3 with TRBJ1-5; D remains ambiguous. TRBV5-3 falls under the ORF class, with uncertain function. The CDR3 is 14 amino acids. The V and J ends lost 4 bases and 0 bases respectively, with 8 bases between them. The chain's CDR3 is CARSADGSNQPQHF. The CDR3 DNA reads TGTGCCAGAAGCGCGGACGGTAGCAATCAGCCCCAGCATTTT.

In DNA, the CDR3 is TGTGCCAGCAGCGTAGGAACGGGAAACTACGAGCAGTACTTC. This encodes CASSVGTGNYEQYF. V is TRBV9 and J is TRBJ2-7; D perhaps matches TRBD2 (5 bases). Germline CDR1 and CDR2: SGDLS and YYNGEE. The CDR3 extends over 14 amino acids. Trimming cost V 0 bases and J 3 bases, with 10 bases left between them. The full variable domain, with the rest looked up from reference TRBV9 and TRBJ2-7, is DSGVTQTPKHLITATGQRVTLRCSPRSGDLSVYWYQQSLDQGLQFLIQYYNGEERAKGNILERFSAQQFPDLHSELNLSSLELGDSALYFCASSVGTGNYEQYFGPGTRLTVT.

The chain links TRBV27 to TRBJ2-5; 7 bases line up with TRBD2. Per the germline V gene, CDR1 is MNHEY and CDR2 is SMNVEV (reference sequence). This CDR3 region has 15 residues. The V gene end was trimmed by 2 bases and the J gene end by 5 bases; junction bases not matched to a gene: 8. In nucleotides, the CDR3 is TGTGCCAGCAGTTTAGACGCGGGAGAGGGGGAGACCCAGTACTTC. Translating it yields CASSLDAGEGETQYF.

The J gene is TRBJ2-7, the V gene TRBV28; 7 positions match TRBD1. Looked up from germline, CDR1 is MDHEN and CDR2 is SYDVKM. Germline trimming cut 6 bases from V and 1 base from J; bases unmatched to any gene: 15. This CDR3 is 17 amino acids long. CDR3 protein: CASSQNSGQVFSYEQYF. CDR3 sequence (DNA): TGTGCCAGCAGCCAAAACTCCGGACAGGTTTTTTCCTACGAGCAGTACTTC.

CDR3 coding DNA: TGTGCCAGCAGGACACCGGGACCGATTGGACCCTACGAGCAGTACTTC. Its translation is CASRTPGPIGPYEQYF. V gene TRBV2 combines with J gene TRBJ2-7, with D perhaps given as TRBD1 or TRBD2 (5 bases each). V was clipped by 6 bases and J by 2 bases, with 20 bases between them. Germline CDR1 is SNHLY and CDR2 is FYNNEI. The CDR3 loop spans 16 amino acids.

This clone was recorded once. V and J are TRBV14 and TRBJ2-7; D gene ambiguous. Per the germline V gene, CDR1 is SGHDN and CDR2 is FVKESK. Trimming shortened V by 4 bases and J by 3 bases, and 10 bases separated the two germline ends. The CDR3 covers 13 residues. The CDR3 sequence: CASSLSIHYEQYF. In DNA form, the CDR3 reads TGTGCCAGCAGCCTATCAATCCACTACGAGCAGTACTTC. The whole variable domain, filled in from reference TRBV14 and TRBJ2-7, reads EAGVTQFPSHSVIEKGQTVTLRCDPISGHDNLYWYRRVMGKEIKFLLHFVKESKQDESGMPNNRFLAERTGGTYSTLKVQPAELEDSGVYFCASSLSIHYEQYFGPGTRLTVT.

This chain uses TRBV10-3 with TRBJ1-3, with D maybe TRBD1 (6 bases). The germline V gene has CDR1 ENHRY and CDR2 SYGVKD. Trimming removed 6 bases at V and 2 bases at J, with 11 bases between. The CDR3 runs 14 residues. The CDR3 nucleotides are TGTGCCATCAGAGAGACAGGTGCTGGAAACACCATATATTTT. Its translation is CAIRETGAGNTIYF.

This sequence joins TRBV7-8 and TRBJ2-7; 10 bases agree with TRBD1. The germline V gene encodes CDR1 SGHVS and CDR2 FQNEAQ. V shed 5 bases, J shed 5 bases, and the junction held 12 bases outside the gene matches. The CDR3 covers 16 residues. CDR3 protein: CASSPRQGAGSHEQYF. The CDR3 region has the DNA TGTGCCAGCAGCCCGAGACAGGGGGCGGGTTCCCACGAGCAGTACTTC.

This chain connects TRBV13 to TRBJ2-1; 10 nucleotides agree with TRBD2. V shed 4 bases and J 4 bases; nucleotides not matched to a gene: 4. The CDR3 runs to 15 residues. Germline V gene sequence: CDR1 PRHDT, CDR2 FYEKMQ (reference sequence). The CDR3 sequence is CASSSRTSGYNEQFF. DNA of the CDR3: TGTGCCAGCAGCTCCCGGACTAGCGGTTACAATGAGCAGTTCTTC.

The chain has TRBV13 and TRBJ2-2, with TRBD1 identical over 7 bases. The CDR3 is 20 residues long. J was trimmed by 2 bases and V by 5 bases; bases with no gene match: 20. Germline CDR1 PRHDT, CDR2 FYEKMQ (reference sequence). The CDR3 loop is CASSPPPDREGGSNTGELFF. The CDR3 DNA sequence: TGTGCCAGCAGCCCTCCCCCAGACAGGGAAGGAGGTTCAAACACCGGGGAGCTGTTTTTT. The entire variable domain, with the rest obtained from reference TRBV13 and TRBJ2-2, is as follows: AAGVIQSPRHLIKEKRETATLKCYPIPRHDTVYWYQQGPGQDPQFLISFYEKMQSDKGSIPDRFSAQQFSDYHSELNMSSLELGDSALYFCASSPPPDREGGSNTGELFFGEGSRLTVL.

The rearrangement links TRBV7-6 to TRBJ1-1; weak D call: TRBD1 (5 bases). Germline V lookup: CDR1 SGHVS, CDR2 FNYEAQ. This CDR3 comprises 15 residues. The germline V and J ends were trimmed by 1 base and 8 bases, with 17 bases remaining between them. In DNA, the CDR3 is TGTGCCAGCAGCTTAGAGGCGGGGGTTGGATTCGAAGCTTTCTTT. It translates to CASSLEAGVGFEAFF. The variable domain in full, completed from reference TRBV7-6 and TRBJ1-1, reads GAGVSQSPRYKVTKRGQDVALRCDPISGHVSLYWYRQALGQGPEFLTYFNYEAQQDKSGLPNDRFSAERPEGSISTLTIQRTEQRDSAMYRCASSLEAGVGFEAFFGQGTRLTVV.

This sequence joins TRBV30 and TRBJ2-7; D unresolved. Germline lookup yields CDR1 GTSNPN and CDR2 SVGIG (reference sequence). The CDR3 sequence is 12 residues long. V shed 5 bases and J shed 3 bases, with 11 bases lying between them. DNA for the CDR3: TGTGCCTGGGGAGATGGCGGCTACGAGCAGTACTTC. Encoded protein: CAWGDGGYEQYF.

The chain links TRBV7-6 to TRBJ1-4; 10 positions match TRBD1. CDR3 length equals 16 residues. V shed 6 bases, J shed 8 bases, and the junction held 12 bases outside the gene matches. The germline V gene encodes CDR1 SGHVS and CDR2 FNYEAQ. Written as DNA, the CDR3 is TGTGCCAGCAGTTCCCTTCCGGGACAGGGGAGGGAAAAACTGTTTTTT. It translates to CASSSLPGQGREKLFF. Full variable domain (remainder filled in from reference TRBV7-6 and TRBJ1-4): GAGVSQSPRYKVTKRGQDVALRCDPISGHVSLYWYRQALGQGPEFLTYFNYEAQQDKSGLPNDRFSAERPEGSISTLTIQRTEQRDSAMYRCASSSLPGQGREKLFFGSGTQLSVL.

The V and J genes are TRBV7-8 and TRBJ2-7, with TRBD2 identical over 8 bases. V lost 4 bases and J lost 3; bases outside the gene matches: 5. This CDR3 region has 14 residues. The germline gives CDR1 SGHVS, CDR2 FQNEAQ. The DNA for the CDR3 is TGTGCCAGCAGCTCCACAAGCGGGAGCTACGAGCAGTACTTC. This encodes CASSSTSGSYEQYF.

The chain joins TRBV7-9 to TRBJ1-1; TRBD1 might be the D (5 bases). This CDR3 comprises 15 residues. V dropped 5 bases and J dropped 4 bases, with 17 bases sitting between them. CDR1 SEHNR and CDR2 FQNEAQ come from the germline V gene (reference sequence). CDR3 in amino acids: CASSGQSGVGTEAFF. CDR3 in DNA: TGTGCCAGCAGCGGCCAGTCGGGGGTGGGCACTGAAGCTTTCTTT.

The chain is built from TRBV27 and TRBJ1-1, with TRBD1 matching 9 bases. V was pared by 6 bases and J by 5 bases, with 7 bases of the junction left unmatched. In germline, CDR1 is MNHEY, CDR2 SMNVEV (reference sequence). The CDR3 consists of 14 residues. CDR3 sequence: CASSLQGATTEAFF. The CDR3 region has the DNA TGTGCCAGCAGCCTACAGGGGGCGACAACTGAAGCTTTCTTT.

V gene TRBV28 combines with J gene TRBJ1-5, with D possibly TRBD1 on 6 matching bases. Trimming took off 5 bases at V and 2 bases at J, with 13 bases between the two ends. Germline V gives CDR1 MDHEN, CDR2 SYDVKM. CDR3 length: 15 amino acids. The DNA for the CDR3 is TGTGCCAGCAGTACACAGGGTGACGGCAATCAGCCCCAGCATTTT. This codes for CASSTQGDGNQPQHF.

The rearrangement joins TRBV11-3 to TRBJ2-2, with 7 bases identical to TRBD1. The CDR3 is made up of 15 amino acids. Losses at the gene ends were 5 bases for V and 7 bases for J; bases not matched to a gene: 10. From germline, CDR1 is SGHNT and CDR2 YENEEA. CDR3 in DNA: TGTGCCAGCAGCCCATCTTGGACAGGAGACGGGGAGCTGTTTTTT. Amino acid sequence: CASSPSWTGDGELFF.

V usage is TRBV28 and J usage is TRBJ2-1, with TRBD2 matching 11 bases. After removal of 5 bases from V and 0 bases from J, the junction contained 18 bases not matched to a gene. In germline, CDR1 is MDHEN, CDR2 SYDVKM. The CDR3 consists of 21 residues. CDR3 protein: CASSPRGGLAAVLSSYNEQFF. CDR3 nucleotides: TGTGCCAGCAGTCCCCGCGGGGGACTAGCGGCTGTACTTAGCTCCTACAATGAGCAGTTCTTC. The full variable domain, its missing parts supplied by reference TRBV28 and TRBJ2-1, is DVKVTQSSRYLVKRTGEKVFLECVQDMDHENMFWYRQDPGLGLRLIYFSYDVKMKEKGDIPEGYSVSREKKERFSLILESASTNQTSMYLCASSPRGGLAAVLSSYNEQFFGPGTRLTVL.

CDR3 protein: CASSQGILAGRDNEQFF. The CDR3 region has the DNA TGTGCCAGCAGCCAAGGTATACTAGCGGGAAGGGACAATGAGCAGTTCTTC. V is TRBV13 and J is TRBJ2-1; 10 nucleotides match TRBD2. The CDR3 contains 17 residues. Germline V CDR1 and CDR2: PRHDT, FYEKMQ (reference sequence). Unmatched junction bases numbered 12, after V lost 5 bases and J lost 5 bases.

The chain joins TRBV19 to TRBJ2-2; 9 nucleotides match TRBD2. V shed 3 bases and J 3 bases; nucleotides not matched to a gene: 8. The CDR3 consists of 17 residues. From germline, CDR1 is LNHDA and CDR2 SQIVND (reference sequence). The DNA for the CDR3 is TGTGCCAGTAGTATTTTCCCTAGCGGGACGGACACCGGGGAGCTGTTTTTT. This sequence encodes CASSIFPSGTDTGELFF.

This chain uses TRBV28 with TRBJ2-1, with 7 nucleotides matching TRBD2. Germline V gene data show CDR1 as MDHEN and CDR2 as SYDVKM. With 5 bases clipped from V and 6 bases from J, the junction kept 16 bases outside the gene matches. This CDR3 spans 17 amino acids. CDR3 bases: TGTGCCAGCAGTCTCACCCTGGGAGGGAGGGCAGGCAATGAGCAGTTCTTC. Amino acids: CASSLTLGGRAGNEQFF.

The rearrangement links TRBV19 to TRBJ1-5; D perhaps matches TRBD1 (5 bases). The CDR3 has 13 amino acids. V lost 5 bases and J 3 bases, leaving 8 bases between the germline ends. Germline lookup yields CDR1 LNHDA and CDR2 SQIVND (reference sequence). CDR3 amino acids: CASSLDNNQPQHF. The CDR3 DNA sequence: TGTGCCAGTAGTTTGGACAACAATCAGCCCCAGCATTTT.

This clone has more than one count but fewer than ten. This chain joins TRBV7-9 and TRBJ2-7; unclear D gene. Germline CDR1 is SEHNR and CDR2 is FQNEAQ (reference sequence). The CDR3 runs 12 residues. V was shortened by 1 base and J by 2 bases, with 3 bases between the two germline ends. The CDR3 DNA reads TGTGCCAGCAGCTTAGGCGCCTACGAGCAGTACTTC. Translating it yields CASSLGAYEQYF.

The table lists this clone with a count of one. This chain joins TRBV19 and TRBJ1-1; the D gene is possibly TRBD1 (5 bases). Germline CDR1 is LNHDA and CDR2 is SQIVND (reference sequence). The CDR3 loop spans 12 amino acids. V lost 7 bases and J 4 bases, leaving 10 bases between the germline ends. In DNA, the CDR3 is TGTGCCAGTACCATCGGGGGCACTGAAGCTTTCTTT. This translates into CASTIGGTEAFF.

The V and J genes are TRBV18 and TRBJ1-5, with no clear D. Germline V gene data show CDR1 as KGHSH and CDR2 as LQKENI. This CDR3 is 20 amino acids long. V was trimmed by 1 base and J by 2 bases, leaving 24 bases between them. CDR3 nucleotide sequence: TGTGCCAGCTCACCACGCACGGACTTGCCGGGTCCTATACGCAATCAGCCCCAGCATTTT. Its translation: CASSPRTDLPGPIRNQPQHF.

The rearrangement uses TRBV28 and TRBJ1-5; D ambiguous. Trimming removed 9 bases at V and 1 base at J, with 16 bases between. The CDR3 covers 15 residues. Germline values: CDR1 MDHEN, CDR2 SYDVKM. The CDR3 nucleotides are TGTGCCAGTAGGCCCGGGCCCGCGAGCAATCAGCCCCAGCATTTT. Amino acids: CASRPGPASNQPQHF. The complete variable domain, with remaining parts taken from reference TRBV28 and TRBJ1-5, reads DVKVTQSSRYLVKRTGEKVFLECVQDMDHENMFWYRQDPGLGLRLIYFSYDVKMKEKGDIPEGYSVSREKKERFSLILESASTNQTSMYLCASRPGPASNQPQHFGDGTRLSIL.

The J gene is TRBJ1-1, the V gene TRBV29-1; D is perhaps TRBD1 (5 bases). CDR1 is SQVTM, CDR2 ANQGSEA, per germline. The CDR3 covers 14 residues. Trimming removed 0 bases at V and 3 bases at J, with 11 bases between. This CDR3 reads CSVEERGDDTEAFF. The CDR3 region has the DNA TGCAGCGTTGAAGAAAGGGGAGATGACACTGAAGCTTTCTTT.